The clone carrying this T cell receptor beta chain was seen at least ten times. Its specificity is not known. The sample belongs to a study of CD8 T cells in ankylosing spondylitis. V was pared by 3 bases and J by 9 bases, with 24 bases of the junction left unmatched. The CDR3 spans 20 residues. Germline CDR1 MGHRA, CDR2 YSYEKL. A single record per CDR3 protein comes from TCRdb applying MiXCR to the 5' RACE reads. Here the sample spans more than 150,000 distinct CDR3 sequences, approximately 10% being singletons. Study outcomes and limitations: About 8 highly homologous variants made up a TCR beta motif, and this motif appeared characteristic of ankylosing spondylitis blood. Significant enrichment of disease-linked clones was reportedly seen in matched ankylosing spondylitis synovial fluid. Disease-linked clones proved CD8+ and comparatively uncommon in peripheral blood.

The V gene is TRBV4-1, the J gene TRBJ2-1; the match to TRBD1 covers 9 bases. The clonotype was recovered from a male donor with ankylosing spondylitis or in good health (not recorded which). Material: blood, either unsorted or a sorted T cell fraction (not recorded which). CDR3 DNA sequence: TGCGCCAGCAGCCACCTATCAATACGACAGGGGGGTGGAACTAGCGTTGAGCAGTTCTTC. This translates into CASSHLSIRQGGGTSVEQFF.